This paragraph covers one T cell receptor (beta chain) sequence. Its matching antigen is unknown. These data are taken from a study of T cells in localized non-small cell lung cancer. Whole-study results and caveats: Uninvolved adjacent lung had the highest recorded T cell clonality, with tumor below it.

Trimming took off 1 base at V and 13 bases at J, with 9 bases between the two ends. Germline V gene lookup returns CDR1 SGHDT and CDR2 YYEEEE. The CDR3 contains 12 residues. The protocol was immunoSEQ multiplex PCR, while the TCRdb copy is restricted to in-frame clones and leaves out a portion. Here the sample spans 8,500 to 13,000 clones, about 85% being singletons. V usage is TRBV5-6 and J usage is TRBJ1-6; no clear D gene. This sequence was found in a male donor aged 60 or older with stage III lung adenocarcinoma. This specimen consisted of peripheral blood, obtained before any cancer treatment. CDR3 region: CASSLLLGPLHF. For the CDR3, the DNA is TGTGCCAGCAGCTTGCTGCTGGGGCCCCTCCACTTT.